What follows is one T cell receptor beta chain and its context. Germline V gene sequence: CDR1 SGDLS, CDR2 YYNGEE. Trimming left V 0 bases short and J 4 bases short, with 10 bases between. This CDR3 has 14 amino acids. The entry originates in a study of radiotherapy plus CTLA-4 blockade in lung cancer. Sequencing used immunoSEQ multiplex PCR; TCRdb keeps in-frame clones, though not all of them. The sample lists about 80,000 clones; around 87% were seen once. The rearrangement uses TRBV9 and TRBJ1-1, with D maybe TRBD1 (5 bases). Here the sequenced sample was peripheral blood, taken from a patient treated with radiotherapy plus ipilimumab. This clonotype was obtained from a human donor with non-small cell lung cancer who had stable disease on radiotherapy plus ipilimumab. This chain's CDR3 is CASSVGAGSTEAFF. The DNA of the CDR3 is TGTGCCAGCAGCGTAGGGGCAGGGTCCACTGAAGCTTTCTTT. Complete variable domain (other parts from reference TRBV9 and TRBJ1-1): DSGVTQTPKHLITATGQRVTLRCSPRSGDLSVYWYQQSLDQGLQFLIQYYNGEERAKGNILERFSAQQFPDLHSELNLSSLELGDSALYFCASSVGAGSTEAFFGQGTRLTVV.